These 20 T cell receptor beta chains share one sample of origin, sequenced in a study of chronic HIV infection and antiretroviral therapy (dated by TCRdb to about 2015). Library preparation was by 5' RACE. For sequencing, an Illumina MiSeq was employed. Using fastp trimming at Q25 and MiXCR clonotype assembly, TCRdb reanalyzed the public sequencing data and kept in-frame beta chains. Rows with a matching CDR3 protein are joined into one entry that keeps the most common DNA and genes. Across this sample there are around 30,000 distinct CDR3 sequences, with roughly 8.7% seen only once. The ten top clones hold under 3% of the sample. The source material was peripheral blood. The receptor set was obtained from an adult who had HIV and had not received antiretroviral therapy, or was an uninfected healthy control (not recorded which).

The table lists this clonotype with a few counts. The gene calls are TRBV28 and TRBJ1-2; TRBD1 agrees at 8 bases. The CDR3 totals 14 residues. V lost 5 bases, J lost 3 bases, and 5 bases stayed unmatched. Germline V gene data show CDR1 as MDHEN and CDR2 as SYDVKM. The chain's CDR3 is CASSPGGADYGYTF. The CDR3, as DNA: TGTGCCAGCAGTCCAGGGGGCGCCGACTATGGCTACACCTTC.

By share, this clonotype ranks as medium-sized. The chain employs TRBV15 and TRBJ2-6; D remains ambiguous. The CDR3 extends over 14 amino acids. V shed 6 bases and J shed 4 bases, with 10 bases lying between them. Germline CDR1 and CDR2: LNHNV and YYDKDF (reference sequence). The DNA for the CDR3 is TGTGCCACCAGTAATCCAGGAGGGGCCAACGTCCTGACTTTC. Translation gives CATSNPGGANVLTF.

This clonotype was counted at least ten times. This chain uses TRBV7-9 with TRBJ2-7; TRBD2 agrees at 7 bases. The germline gives CDR1 SEHNR, CDR2 FQNEAQ (reference sequence). The length of the CDR3 is 13 residues. Losses at the gene ends were 6 bases for V and 3 bases for J; bases not matched to a gene: 5. The CDR3 DNA is TGTGCCAGCAGTGCGGGACTAAACTACGAGCAGTACTTC. Translated, it gives CASSAGLNYEQYF.

This chain uses TRBV10-3 with TRBJ1-5, with D tentatively TRBD1 (5 bases). The CDR3 contains 13 residues. Germline V gene lookup returns CDR1 ENHRY and CDR2 SYGVKD. V lost 0 bases and J lost 15, with 15 bases in between. The CDR3 DNA sequence: TGTGCCATCAGTGAGTCGCTGGGGGGTGAGAGGCATTTT. Translating it yields CAISESLGGERHF.

This clonotype was seen a few times. This chain uses TRBV29-1 with TRBJ2-2; D remains ambiguous. Germline loops: CDR1 SQVTM, CDR2 ANQGSEA. The CDR3 consists of 10 residues. V was pared by 5 bases and J by 6 bases, with 4 bases between. The CDR3 DNA sequence: TGCAGCGTTTGGGCCGGGGAGCTGTTTTTT. This encodes CSVWAGELFF.

The gene calls are TRBV7-2 and TRBJ2-7; possibly TRBD1 or TRBD2 for D (5 bases each). Trimming pared 2 bases from V and 1 base from J, leaving 15 bases between. CDR3 length: 16 residues. CDR1 is SGHTA and CDR2 is FQGNSA in the germline V gene. CDR3 in amino acids: CASSLSRDRSSYEQYF. The CDR3 region has the DNA TGTGCCAGCAGCTTAAGCCGGGACCGCTCATCCTACGAGCAGTACTTC.

Ten or more counts support this clonotype. The V call is TRBV29-1, the J call TRBJ1-1; D unclear. CDR1 and CDR2 from the germline V gene are SQVTM and ANQGSEA. The CDR3 is 11 residues long. Between the trimmed V and J ends, which lost 7 bases and 3 bases, there was a span of 9 bases. CDR3 coding DNA: TGCAGCGCCGGAGGATACACTGAAGCTTTCTTT. Protein: CSAGGYTEAFF. Supplemented by reference TRBV29-1 and TRBJ1-1, the full variable domain reads SAVISQKPSRDICQRGTSLTIQCQVDSQVTMMFWYRQQPGQSLTLIATANQGSEATYESGFVIDKFPISRPNLTFSTLTVSNMSPEDSSIYLCSAGGYTEAFFGQGTRLTVV.

This clonotype occurred many times. V and J are TRBV20-1 and TRBJ1-2; no clear D. This CDR3 comprises 14 residues. Trimming left V 0 bases short and J 5 bases short, with 13 bases between. Germline V gives CDR1 DFQATT, CDR2 SNEGSKA (reference sequence). This CDR3 is CSAREEASGYGYTF. The CDR3 bases are TGCAGTGCTAGAGAGGAGGCATCGGGGTATGGCTACACCTTC.

This clonotype was recorded many times. The rearrangement uses TRBV5-1 and TRBJ2-1; no firm D call. The CDR3 length is 15 residues. V was clipped by 0 bases and J by 5 bases, with 12 bases between them. The germline V gene has CDR1 SGHRS and CDR2 YFSETQ. The CDR3 reads CASSLAWGTDNEQFF. DNA of the CDR3: TGCGCCAGCAGCTTGGCCTGGGGTACGGACAATGAGCAGTTCTTC.

The rearrangement links TRBV20-1 to TRBJ2-5; D may match TRBD1 or TRBD2 (5 bases each). Germline CDR1 is DFQATT and CDR2 is SNEGSKA (reference sequence). The CDR3 sequence is 14 residues long. Trimming cost V 0 bases and J 1 base, with 9 bases left between them. CDR3: CSAREGGGQETQYF. The CDR3 DNA is TGCAGTGCTAGAGAGGGTGGGGGCCAAGAGACCCAGTACTTC.

This clonotype was seen only a few times. The DNA of the CDR3 is TGTGCCAGCAGCTTAGACTCGACCGTGAATCAGCCCCAGCATTTT. Translated: CASSLDSTVNQPQHF. The V and J genes are TRBV7-2 and TRBJ1-5, with D unclear. The CDR3 runs 15 residues. V lost 1 base and J lost 4, with 11 bases in between. CDR1 is SGHTA, CDR2 FQGNSA, per germline.

This clonotype was seen more than once but under ten times. The rearrangement uses TRBV6-2 or TRBV6-3 and TRBJ2-1; D is ambiguous. This CDR3 has 14 amino acids. Germline CDR1 reads MNHEY; CDR2 reads SVGEGT. Trimming stripped 2 bases from V and 10 bases from J, with 15 bases between. CDR3 sequence reads: CASSYPNGLSEQFF. CDR3 DNA sequence: TGTGCCAGCAGTTACCCAAATGGCCTTTCGGAGCAGTTCTTC.

This clonotype occurred a few times. This chain joins TRBV4-1 and TRBJ2-7; D remains ambiguous. This CDR3 has 13 residues. Between the trimmed V and J ends, which lost 1 base and 5 bases, there was a span of 9 bases. In germline, CDR1 is MGHRA, CDR2 YSYEKL. The CDR3 DNA is TGCGCCAGCAGCCAAGGTCTTCGGGACGAGCAGTACTTC. Its protein product is CASSQGLRDEQYF.

This clonotype was counted many times. The rearrangement joins TRBV10-3 to TRBJ2-3; 9 bases are shared with TRBD1. The CDR3 extends over 14 amino acids. Germline CDR1 ENHRY, CDR2 SYGVKD. Trimming cost V 4 bases and J 6 bases; bases outside gene matches: 5. The CDR3 nucleotides read TGTGCCATCAGTGGGGGACAGGGTGTCGATACGCAGTATTTT. Protein: CAISGGQGVDTQYF.

Ten or more counts support this clonotype. V is TRBV4-3 and J is TRBJ2-7; D perhaps matches TRBD2 (5 bases). Trimming took off 0 bases at V and 7 bases at J, with 16 bases between the two ends. Germline loops: CDR1 LGHNA, CDR2 YSLEER. The CDR3 has 15 amino acids. The CDR3 region is CASSQDHLRSGEQYF. CDR3 in DNA: TGCGCCAGCAGCCAAGATCACCTCAGATCGGGGGAGCAGTACTTC.

The rearrangement joins TRBV4-3 to TRBJ2-7, with D perhaps matching TRBD2 (6 bases). Germline V lookup: CDR1 LGHNA, CDR2 YSLEER. Trimming removed 1 base at V and 3 bases at J, with 13 bases between. CDR3 length equals 15 residues. CDR3 sequence: CASSQGTGEYYEQYF. Written as DNA, the CDR3 is TGCGCCAGCAGCCAAGGGACGGGGGAGTACTACGAGCAGTACTTC.

Many counts were recorded for this clonotype. This sequence joins TRBV12-3 or TRBV12-4 and TRBJ1-1; D unresolved. Trimming pared 6 bases from V and 0 bases from J, leaving 11 bases between. CDR3 length: 14 residues. The CDR3 spells CASSLRVVNTEAFF. CDR3 bases: TGTGCCAGCAGCCTAAGGGTAGTGAACACTGAAGCTTTCTTT.

V usage is TRBV11-2 and J usage is TRBJ2-7; 9 bases agree with TRBD2. Germline V lookup: CDR1 SGHAT, CDR2 FQNNGV. V shed 5 bases, J shed 4 bases, and the junction held 12 bases outside the gene matches. The CDR3 loop spans 16 amino acids. DNA for the CDR3: TGTGCCAGCAGCCCCCTTGATAGCGGGGGACGATACGAGCAGTACTTC. The encoded protein is CASSPLDSGGRYEQYF. Variable domain in full (rest from reference TRBV11-2 and TRBJ2-7): EAGVAQSPRYKIIEKRQSVAFWCNPISGHATLYWYQQILGQGPKLLIQFQNNGVVDDSQLPKDRFSAERLKGVDSTLKIQPAKLEDSAVYLCASSPLDSGGRYEQYFGPGTRLTVT.

In its sample, this clonotype was seen many times. V usage is TRBV20-1 and J usage is TRBJ2-7; 7 bases fit TRBD1. The J segment lost 3 bases and the V segment lost 1 base, leaving 3 bases of the junction unmatched. This CDR3 contains 13 residues. Germline CDR1 DFQATT, CDR2 SNEGSKA (reference sequence). This chain's CDR3 is CSARGQGFYEQYF. The DNA for the CDR3 is TGCAGTGCTAGAGGACAGGGTTTCTACGAGCAGTACTTC.

The V gene is TRBV10-3, the J gene TRBJ2-1; maybe TRBD2 (8 bases). The V and J ends lost 3 bases and 5 bases respectively, with 17 bases between them. In germline, CDR1 is ENHRY, CDR2 SYGVKD. The CDR3 consists of 16 residues. The CDR3 sequence: CAISDETGTRNNEQFF. Here the CDR3 DNA reads TGTGCCATCAGTGATGAGACAGGGACTAGAAACAATGAGCAGTTCTTC.